These 16 T cell receptor beta chains were all obtained from the same sample, sequenced in a study of blood T cell repertoires in COVID-19. This table comes from immunoSEQ multiplex PCR, and its TCRdb copy is limited to in-frame clones, with some not included. The sample carries about 270,000 clones, about 83% recorded once. Material for sequencing was peripheral blood. These TCRs come from a woman older than 75 with COVID-19, enrolled during active disease.

This clone has a handful of counts. V is TRBV7-2 and J is TRBJ2-7; 9 bases are shared with TRBD2. With V trimmed by 6 bases and J by 0 bases, 3 bases remained unmatched. The CDR3 is 14 amino acids. Germline-derived CDR1 and CDR2 are SGHTA and FQGNSA. The CDR3 protein is CASRRGGSSYEQYF. CDR3 coding DNA: TGTGCCAGCAGGCGGGGGGGGAGCTCCTACGAGCAGTACTTC. Using reference TRBV7-2 and TRBJ2-7 for the parts outside the CDR3, the full variable domain is GAGVSQSPSNKVTEKGKDVELRCDPISGHTALYWYRQSLGQGLEFLIYFQGNSAPDKSGLPSDRFSAERTGGSVSTLTIQRTQQEDSAVYLCASRRGGSSYEQYFGPGTRLTVT.

This chain connects TRBV10-1 to TRBJ2-2, with D maybe TRBD1 (6 bases). The ends were cut back, 7 bases at V and 7 bases at J, with 10 bases in the middle. The germline CDR1 and CDR2 sequences are WNHNN and SYGVQD (reference sequence). The CDR3 totals 12 residues. The CDR3 loop is CASKDSDGELFF. CDR3 in DNA: TGCGCCAGCAAGGACAGTGACGGGGAGCTGTTTTTT.

This chain links TRBV19 with TRBJ1-2; tentatively, D is TRBD1 (6 bases). The CDR3 has 16 amino acids. Deletions cut 9 bases from V and 1 base from J, with 21 bases between. Germline V lookup: CDR1 LNHDA, CDR2 SQIVND (reference sequence). The CDR3 DNA reads TGTGCCAGCCGACCTTTCCGGGACACAGATAACTATGGCTACACCTTC. Its protein product is CASRPFRDTDNYGYTF.

The rearrangement links TRBV30 to TRBJ2-6, with D uncertain. This CDR3 comprises 13 residues. Trimming stripped 3 bases from V and 3 bases from J, with 6 bases between. The V gene's germline CDR1 is GTSNPN and CDR2 SVGIG (reference sequence). As DNA, the CDR3 is TGTGCCTGGAGGCCTAGTGGGGCCAACGTCCTGACTTTC. This translates into CAWRPSGANVLTF. Together with reference TRBV30 and TRBJ2-6, the CDR3 gives the full variable domain: SQTIHQWPATLVQPVGSPLSLECTVEGTSNPNLYWYRQAAGRGLQLLFYSVGIGQISSEVPQNLSASRPQDRQFILSSKKLLLSDSGFYLCAWRPSGANVLTFGAGSRLTVL.

The chain is built from TRBV18 and TRBJ1-2, with 8 bases matching TRBD1. The CDR3 is 15 residues long. V gave up 4 bases and J gave up 5 bases; unmatched junction bases: 9. From germline, CDR1 is KGHSH and CDR2 LQKENI. CDR3 protein: CASSRPGGIGYGYTF. DNA of the CDR3: TGTGCCAGCTCACGACCAGGGGGCATTGGATATGGCTACACCTTC.

This chain connects TRBV10-3 to TRBJ1-1; the D gene is possibly TRBD1 (6 bases). This CDR3 comprises 16 residues. Looked up from germline, CDR1 is ENHRY and CDR2 is SYGVKD. V gave up 0 bases and J gave up 5 bases, with 16 bases separating them. DNA of the CDR3: TGTGCCATCAGTGAGTCTGCGGGGGGCTTGGGAACTGAAGCTTTCTTT. Its translation is CAISESAGGLGTEAFF.

The V and J genes are TRBV28 and TRBJ1-5; D is perhaps TRBD1 (5 bases). The V gene lost 5 bases and the J gene lost 1 base, with 9 bases spanning the gap. Looked up from germline, CDR1 is MDHEN and CDR2 is SYDVKM. The CDR3 loop spans 14 amino acids. CDR3 sequence reads: CASSQGGSNQPQHF. CDR3 nucleotide sequence: TGTGCCAGCAGTCAGGGAGGGAGCAATCAGCCCCAGCATTTT.

The J gene is TRBJ1-6, the V gene TRBV7-2, with 8 bases that match TRBD1. CDR1 and CDR2 (germline): SGHTA, FQGNSA. J was trimmed by 7 bases and V by 5 bases; bases with no gene match: 7. This CDR3 is 15 amino acids long. Here the CDR3 DNA reads TGTGCCAGCAGCACTCAGGGGGCACGGAATTCACCCCTCCACTTT. Encoded protein: CASSTQGARNSPLHF. Full variable domain (remainder filled in from reference TRBV7-2 and TRBJ1-6): GAGVSQSPSNKVTEKGKDVELRCDPISGHTALYWYRQSLGQGLEFLIYFQGNSAPDKSGLPSDRFSAERTGGSVSTLTIQRTQQEDSAVYLCASSTQGARNSPLHFGNGTRLTVT.

V is TRBV4-1 and J is TRBJ1-5; no definite D call. Germline V gene data show CDR1 as MGHRA and CDR2 as YSYEKL. CDR3 size: 16 residues. Trimming shortened V by 1 base and J by 2 bases, and 12 bases separated the two germline ends. The DNA of the CDR3 is TGCGCCAGCAGCCAAGTCCCGTCTTCGGGCAATCAGCCCCAGCATTTT. Translating gives CASSQVPSSGNQPQHF.

The chain carries TRBV2 and TRBJ1-4; TRBD1 agrees at 11 bases. The CDR3 has 15 amino acids. CDR1 is SNHLY, CDR2 FYNNEI, per germline. The V and J ends lost 9 bases and 0 bases, in that order; junction bases with no gene match: 3. The DNA for the CDR3 is TGTGCCAGTAGGGACAGGGGGACAACTAATGAAAAACTGTTTTTT. Translation gives CASRDRGTTNEKLFF.

The chain links TRBV4-1 to TRBJ2-3; maybe TRBD2 (6 bases). Trimming took 1 base from V and 4 from J, leaving 12 bases between them. Germline V gene lookup returns CDR1 MGHRA and CDR2 YSYEKL. The CDR3 spans 15 residues. CDR3 in amino acids: CASSQAGLAADTQYF. The CDR3 DNA reads TGCGCCAGCAGCCAAGCGGGACTCGCGGCAGATACGCAGTATTTT.

The DNA for the CDR3 is TGTGCCAGCAGCCCCCGTGGGGGACTAGCGGGCAACCAGGGGGGTACGCAGTATTTT. Amino acid sequence: CASSPRGGLAGNQGGTQYF. The chain combines TRBV9 with TRBJ2-3; 12 nucleotides agree with TRBD2. Germline CDR1 is SGDLS and CDR2 is YYNGEE. Trimming took 4 bases from V and 8 from J; bases not matched to a gene: 20. This CDR3 region has 19 residues.

This rearrangement joins TRBV9 to TRBJ2-2; 9 bases are shared with TRBD1. Germline lookup yields CDR1 SGDLS and CDR2 YYNGEE. The CDR3 sequence is 15 residues long. Trimming at V came to 3 bases and at J to 4 bases, leaving 4 bases not matched to a gene. This chain's CDR3 is CASSGRDRVTGELFF. In DNA, the CDR3 is TGTGCCAGCAGCGGACGGGACAGGGTCACCGGGGAGCTGTTTTTT.

This sequence joins TRBV7-2 and TRBJ1-1, with D tentatively TRBD1 (5 bases). The germline CDR1 and CDR2 sequences are SGHTA and FQGNSA. This CDR3 has 14 residues. The V and J ends lost 0 bases and 4 bases respectively, with 9 bases between them. The CDR3 coding sequence is TGTGCCAGCAGCTTAGCGCAGGGAAGCACTGAAGCTTTCTTT. Translating it yields CASSLAQGSTEAFF.

The genes are TRBV4-2 and TRBJ1-1, with D unclear. V was shortened by 4 bases and J by 0 bases, with 12 bases between the two germline ends. This CDR3 is built from 15 residues. From germline, CDR1 is LGHNA and CDR2 YNFKEQ. The CDR3 coding sequence is TGTGCCAGCAGCCCATGGACGGGATTGAACACTGAAGCTTTCTTT. Translation gives CASSPWTGLNTEAFF.

The chain uses TRBV5-1 and TRBJ1-4, with a weak D call TRBD1 (6 bases). Deletions cut 8 bases from V and 0 bases from J, with 11 bases between. This CDR3 is built from 14 residues. The germline gives CDR1 SGHRS, CDR2 YFSETQ. The CDR3 coding sequence is TGCGCCAGTTCACAGGGACCAACTAATGAAAAACTGTTTTTT. It translates to CASSQGPTNEKLFF.